This entry lists 23 T cell receptor beta chains sequenced from one sample in a study of radiotherapy plus CTLA-4 blockade in lung cancer. Clones were sequenced by immunoSEQ multiplex PCR, and TCRdb holds only the in-frame ones, with some missing. The repertoire holds some 110,000 clones, with more than 75% as singletons. The sample consisted of peripheral blood, taken from a patient treated with radiotherapy plus ipilimumab. These receptors were obtained from a human donor with non-small cell lung cancer that progressed on radiotherapy plus ipilimumab. Some clones in this sample may be carry-over from other donors' samples.

V and J are TRBV6-1 and TRBJ1-2; 7 bases are a match to TRBD1. With V trimmed by 6 bases and J by 3 bases, 7 bases remained unmatched. The germline CDR1 and CDR2 sequences are MNHNS and SASEGT. The CDR3 runs 14 residues. The CDR3 coding sequence is TGTGCCAGCAGCGAGGGGGCTGAGTACTATGGCTACACCTTC. Translated, it gives CASSEGAEYYGYTF.

The chain couples TRBV4-2 to TRBJ1-2; a weak D match, TRBD1 (5 bases). CDR1 and CDR2 from the germline V gene are LGHNA and YNFKEQ. Trimming stripped 5 bases from V and 4 bases from J, with 17 bases between. The CDR3 has 15 residues. The CDR3 reads CASSWNPGMLYGYTF. CDR3 coding DNA: TGTGCCAGCAGCTGGAATCCAGGGATGCTCTATGGCTACACCTTC.

The rearrangement links TRBV6-1 to TRBJ2-7; D is ambiguous. The CDR3 runs 11 residues. V was clipped by 5 bases and J by 5 bases, with 7 bases between them. Germline values: CDR1 MNHNS, CDR2 SASEGT. CDR3 DNA: TGTGCCAGCAGTTTTTTCAACGAGCAGTACTTC. This codes for CASSFFNEQYF.

This sequence joins TRBV2 and TRBJ1-1; possible D gene TRBD1, 5 bases. The CDR3 totals 13 residues. Germline CDR1 SNHLY, CDR2 FYNNEI. V was pared by 11 bases and J by 1 base, with 14 bases between. In DNA, the CDR3 is TGTGCCTCCAACTACCAGGGGAACACTGAAGCTTTCTTT. Translated: CASNYQGNTEAFF.

The genes are TRBV7-2 and TRBJ1-3, with TRBD1 as a possible D gene (6 bases). Trimming pared 5 bases from V and 4 bases from J, leaving 18 bases between. CDR1 and CDR2 from the germline V gene are SGHTA and FQGNSA. This CDR3 region has 16 residues. CDR3 in DNA: TGTGCCAGCAGCCTTGGGGCGGGGGCCGCGGGAAACACCATATATTTT. Translation: CASSLGAGAAGNTIYF.

This clone was counted a single time. The genes are TRBV5-1 and TRBJ2-7; possible D gene TRBD2, 5 bases. The CDR3 spans 16 residues. The germline gives CDR1 SGHRS, CDR2 YFSETQ. The ends were cut back, 0 bases at V and 0 bases at J, with 13 bases in the middle. The CDR3 sequence is CASSLAWTGISYEQYF. The CDR3 nucleotides are TGCGCCAGCAGCTTGGCCTGGACTGGGATCTCCTACGAGCAGTACTTC. Supplemented by reference TRBV5-1 and TRBJ2-7, the full variable domain reads KAGVTQTPRYLIKTRGQQVTLSCSPISGHRSVSWYQQTPGQGLQFLFEYFSETQRNKGNFPGRFSGRQFSNSRSEMNVSTLELGDSALYLCASSLAWTGISYEQYFGPGTRLTVT.

On this clone: Other DNA sequences in the sample encode the same CDR3. The chain links TRBV2 to TRBJ1-6; D call uncertain. Germline V gives CDR1 SNHLY, CDR2 FYNNEI. This CDR3 region has 16 residues. V gave up 10 bases and J gave up 5 bases, with 21 bases separating them. The CDR3 loop is CATRPLRQQNNSPLHF. The CDR3 DNA reads as TGTGCCACTCGTCCCCTGCGGCAGCAGAATAATTCACCCCTCCACTTT.

The chain combines TRBV15 with TRBJ1-1, with a possible D match to TRBD1 (5 bases). Per germline, CDR1 LNHNV and CDR2 YYDKDF (reference sequence). V was trimmed by 8 bases and J by 0 bases, leaving 10 bases between them. The CDR3 has 13 amino acids. This chain's CDR3 is CATGAPMNTEAFF. The CDR3 DNA is TGTGCCACCGGGGCACCCATGAACACTGAAGCTTTCTTT.

This chain connects TRBV4-3 to TRBJ1-2; D remains ambiguous. Trimming took 1 base from V and 1 from J, leaving 13 bases between them. CDR1 is LGHNA, CDR2 YSLEER, per germline. The CDR3 runs to 16 residues. This chain's CDR3 is CASSQVSYSLNYGYTF. The CDR3 DNA sequence: TGCGCCAGCAGCCAAGTATCTTACAGTCTTAACTATGGCTACACCTTC.

This sequence joins TRBV7-2 and TRBJ2-5; a possible D gene is TRBD2 (5 bases). The V gene lost 3 bases and the J gene lost 5 bases, with 10 bases spanning the gap. The CDR3 covers 13 residues. From germline, CDR1 is SGHTA and CDR2 FQGNSA. The CDR3 DNA is TGTGCCAGCAGCTTCCCGGGGAAGGAGACCCAGTACTTC. It yields the protein CASSFPGKETQYF.

This chain joins TRBV4-3 and TRBJ2-5; 8 bases are shared with TRBD2. V was pared by 0 bases and J by 7 bases, with 7 bases of the junction left unmatched. Germline V gene lookup returns CDR1 LGHNA and CDR2 YSLEER. The CDR3 loop spans 15 amino acids. CDR3 DNA: TGCGCCAGCAGCCAAGATCACTGGCGGGGGGTGACCCAGTACTTC. Amino acids: CASSQDHWRGVTQYF.

V usage is TRBV5-4 and J usage is TRBJ1-1; weak D call: TRBD1 (6 bases). The CDR3 is 16 residues long. Germline V gene sequence: CDR1 SGHNT, CDR2 YYREEE (reference sequence). Between the trimmed V and J ends, which lost 3 bases and 4 bases, there was a span of 19 bases. The CDR3 here is CASSYTAGELRTEAFF. Written as DNA, the CDR3 is TGTGCCAGCAGCTACACCGCAGGGGAACTCCGCACTGAAGCTTTCTTT.

The chain employs TRBV6-1 and TRBJ1-2, with 8 bases aligning to TRBD1. CDR1 and CDR2 (germline): MNHNS, SASEGT. This CDR3 is 12 amino acids long. The ends lost 6 bases at V and 6 bases at J; junction bases unmatched: 3. The CDR3 DNA reads as TGTGCCAGCAGGCAGACAGGGGATGGCTACACCTTC. This codes for CASRQTGDGYTF.

The chain carries TRBV7-6 and TRBJ1-6; D perhaps matches TRBD1 (6 bases). CDR3 size: 15 residues. Per germline, CDR1 SGHVS and CDR2 FNYEAQ. V dropped 1 base and J dropped 6 bases, with 10 bases sitting between them. The DNA for the CDR3 is TGTGCCAGCAGCTTAGGAGGGGGAGGTAATTCACCCCTCCACTTT. It translates to CASSLGGGGNSPLHF.

The genes are TRBV6-4 and TRBJ2-5, with D tentatively TRBD2 (6 bases). With 8 bases removed from V and 5 bases from J, the gap between germline ends came to 15 bases. The germline gives CDR1 MRHNA, CDR2 SNTAGT. The CDR3 is 13 residues long. CDR3 amino acids: CASSTSSGETQYF. The CDR3 DNA reads as TGTGCCAGCTCTACTAGCAGCGGGGAGACCCAGTACTTC.

The chain couples TRBV7-8 to TRBJ1-2; possibly TRBD1 for D (6 bases). V gave up 1 base and J gave up 4 bases, with 13 bases separating them. This CDR3 has 15 residues. Germline CDR1 SGHVS, CDR2 FQNEAQ. CDR3 sequence (DNA): TGTGCCAGCAGCTTAGTCCGACAGGCCCTCTATGGCTACACCTTC. It is translated as CASSLVRQALYGYTF.

The V and J genes are TRBV5-1 and TRBJ2-7; no clear D gene. V was pared by 1 base and J by 4 bases, with 12 bases between. This CDR3 comprises 14 residues. The germline CDR1 and CDR2 sequences are SGHRS and YFSETQ. Here the CDR3 DNA reads TGCGCCAGCAGCTTGTTGGGGATGCCTTACGAGCAGTACTTC. It codes for CASSLLGMPYEQYF.

This chain uses TRBV2 with TRBJ1-6, with D possibly being TRBD1 (5 bases). The CDR3 is 13 amino acids. Germline lookup yields CDR1 SNHLY and CDR2 FYNNEI. V lost 6 bases, J lost 4 bases, and 7 bases lay in between. The CDR3 bases are TGTGCCAGCAGGGGGGATTATAATTCACCCCTCCACTTT. Its protein product is CASRGDYNSPLHF.

The gene calls are TRBV7-8 and TRBJ1-2; perhaps TRBD1 as D (5 bases). V was clipped by 1 base and J by 6 bases, with 9 bases between them. The CDR3 has 13 residues. The germline V gene has CDR1 SGHVS and CDR2 FQNEAQ. The CDR3 DNA reads TGTGCCAGCAGCTTAGAAAAAGGGGATGGCTACACCTTC. It yields the protein CASSLEKGDGYTF.

Of note for this clone: The sample has other DNA sequences that encode this CDR3 too. The chain joins TRBV9 to TRBJ1-1; D is ambiguous. Germline V gene data show CDR1 as SGDLS and CDR2 as YYNGEE. The V end was cut by 0 bases, the J end by 3 bases, with 3 bases between. The CDR3 is 12 amino acids. The CDR3 DNA follows: TGTGCCAGCAGCGTAGTGGACACTGAAGCTTTCTTT. Translating it yields CASSVVDTEAFF. The complete variable domain, with remaining parts taken from reference TRBV9 and TRBJ1-1, reads DSGVTQTPKHLITATGQRVTLRCSPRSGDLSVYWYQQSLDQGLQFLIQYYNGEERAKGNILERFSAQQFPDLHSELNLSSLELGDSALYFCASSVVDTEAFFGQGTRLTVV.

In regard to this clone: Other DNA sequences in this sample translate to the same CDR3. The chain couples TRBV15 to TRBJ2-3; D is undetermined. This CDR3 spans 14 amino acids. Trimming took 1 base from V and 12 from J, leaving 17 bases between them. Germline V lookup: CDR1 LNHNV, CDR2 YYDKDF (reference sequence). CDR3 sequence (DNA): TGTGCCACCAGCAGAGCAACCACCCAAATTGCACAGTATTTT. Its protein is CATSRATTQIAQYF.

The chain carries TRBV6-1 and TRBJ2-3; D ambiguous. Trimming stripped 4 bases from V and 2 bases from J, with 10 bases between. The germline V gene encodes CDR1 MNHNS and CDR2 SASEGT. CDR3 length equals 14 residues. In nucleotides, the CDR3 is TGTGCCAGCAGTGTAGGGCAGATCACAGATACGCAGTATTTT. It specifies CASSVGQITDTQYF.

This chain joins TRBV5-6 and TRBJ1-1; the D gene is possibly TRBD1 (5 bases). The CDR3 contains 16 residues. Trimming pared 2 bases from V and 1 base from J, leaving 15 bases between. Germline CDR1 and CDR2: SGHDT and YYEEEE. The CDR3 loop reads CASSLYGGQGNTEAFF. CDR3 coding DNA: TGTGCCAGCAGCTTATACGGCGGGCAGGGGAACACTGAAGCTTTCTTT.